This T cell receptor (beta chain) appears in the sequencing data of a study of response to subunit inactivated influenza vaccine. Only a few counts were recorded for this clonotype. Its antigen is as yet unknown. Study observations and caveats: That few new T cells are recruited by each seasonal influenza vaccination was the authors' suggestion.

Trimming took 0 bases from V and 7 from J, leaving 9 bases between them. This CDR3 is built from 14 residues. Looked up from germline, CDR1 is ENHRY and CDR2 is SYGVKD. TCRdb passed the RT-PCR reads through MiXCR, listing each CDR3 protein once. The sample holds some 480,000 distinct CDR3 sequences, 11% seen once. The sample here was PBMCs from blood, taken about 6 weeks after vaccination. This clonotype was sampled from a middle-aged man who received an inactivated influenza vaccine. This rearrangement joins TRBV10-3 to TRBJ1-4; D is uncertain. CDR3 loop: CAISESIGGEKLFF. CDR3 in DNA: TGTGCCATCAGTGAGTCCATAGGCGGTGAAAAACTGTTTTTT.